These 32 T cell receptor beta chains came from one sample sequenced in a study of blood T cells in healthy people across ages (dated by TCRdb to the mid-2010s). The library was built by means of 5' RACE. TCRdb records Illumina HiSeq 2500 as the sequencer. A second about 7 to 12 cycle PCR used a sample-barcoded 5' primer and a J-beta primer mix. TCRdb passed the public sequencing reads through fastp at Q25 and MiXCR, retaining productive beta sequences. Entries are consolidated by CDR3 protein sequence, retaining the most common genes and DNA. Recorded for this sample are some 560,000 distinct CDR3 sequences; roughly a quarter of them occurred a single time. The top ten hold approximately 3.7% of the sample. These data were likewise used in another study, on T cells of mothers and their children.

Input material: blood. These receptors originate from a boy aged 2-9 years in good health.

The chain employs TRBV25-1 and TRBJ2-5; D possibly corresponds to TRBD2 (5 bases). In germline, CDR1 is MGHDK, CDR2 SYGVNS. V lost 6 bases and J 10 bases, leaving 15 bases between the germline ends. The CDR3 runs 12 residues. CDR3 DNA sequence: TGTGCCAGCAGAGAGGGCGGTATAGTCCAGTACTTC. Its translation is CASREGGIVQYF.

The V gene is TRBV2, the J gene TRBJ2-1, with D unresolved. The V end was cut by 3 bases, the J end by 4 bases, with 10 bases between. This CDR3 has 14 residues. Germline lookup yields CDR1 SNHLY and CDR2 FYNNEI. The CDR3 DNA sequence: TGTGCCAGCAGTGATAATGGCAGGTACAATGAGCAGTTCTTC. Protein sequence: CASSDNGRYNEQFF.

CDR3 residues: CASRFIAYNEQFF. The CDR3 DNA reads as TGTGCCAGCAGATTTATAGCGTACAATGAGCAGTTCTTC. V and J are TRBV12-3 or TRBV12-4 and TRBJ2-1, with D perhaps matching TRBD2 (5 bases). V was trimmed by 6 bases and J by 4 bases, leaving 10 bases between them. The CDR3 is 13 residues long.

This chain joins TRBV7-9 and TRBJ1-3; 7 bases line up with TRBD1. CDR1 and CDR2 (germline): SEHNR, FQNEAQ (reference sequence). This CDR3 spans 13 amino acids. The ends lost 4 bases at V and 10 bases at J; junction bases unmatched: 7. CDR3 in DNA: TGTGCCAGCAGCTACGGACAGGTTGAAACCATATATTTT. Residues: CASSYGQVETIYF.

V is TRBV20-1 and J is TRBJ2-1, with 10 bases that match TRBD2. Germline CDR1 DFQATT, CDR2 SNEGSKA (reference sequence). The CDR3 totals 16 residues. V shed 7 bases, J shed 5 bases, and the junction held 14 bases outside the gene matches. Written as DNA, the CDR3 is TGCAGTGTCAGCCCAGCGGGAGGGCCGAAAGACAATGAGCAGTTCTTC. Amino acids: CSVSPAGGPKDNEQFF.

This clonotype was found a few times. V and J are TRBV6-5 and TRBJ1-3, with 7 positions matching TRBD1. The CDR3 is 14 residues long. Unmatched junction bases numbered 0, after V lost 0 bases and J lost 4 bases. The V gene's germline CDR1 is MNHEY and CDR2 SVGAGI. CDR3 in amino acids: CASSYSTGGNTIYF. The CDR3 nucleotides read TGTGCCAGCAGTTACTCGACAGGGGGAAACACCATATATTTT.

This clonotype was observed a handful of times. V usage is TRBV20-1 and J usage is TRBJ1-5; 8 bases map to TRBD1. From germline, CDR1 is DFQATT and CDR2 SNEGSKA (reference sequence). The CDR3 is made up of 19 amino acids. With 0 bases clipped from V and 0 bases from J, the junction kept 13 bases outside the gene matches. The chain's CDR3 is CSARDSPGQAEHSNQPQHF. In DNA form, the CDR3 reads TGCAGTGCTAGAGATTCACCGGGACAGGCTGAGCATAGCAATCAGCCCCAGCATTTT.

This clonotype has a handful of counts. The rearrangement uses TRBV5-1 and TRBJ2-5, with 7 bases that match TRBD2. The CDR3 is 15 amino acids. Per germline, CDR1 SGHRS and CDR2 YFSETQ. J lost 4 bases, V lost 6 bases, and 12 bases had no gene match. The CDR3 region has the DNA TGCGCCAGCACCGAACCGGGACTAAGGGGAGAGACCCAGTACTTC. It specifies CASTEPGLRGETQYF.

V and J are TRBV5-1 and TRBJ1-1; 9 positions agree with TRBD1. V lost 2 bases and J lost 3; bases outside the gene matches: 8. The CDR3 is made up of 16 amino acids. The germline CDR1 and CDR2 sequences are SGHRS and YFSETQ. The CDR3 reads CASSLTVGTGYTEAFF. CDR3 nucleotides: TGCGCCAGCAGCTTAACTGTTGGGACAGGGTACACTGAAGCTTTCTTT.

At least ten counts were recorded for this clonotype. The J gene is TRBJ1-2, the V gene TRBV7-7; 7 bases line up with TRBD1. CDR3 length: 11 amino acids. Germline V gene lookup returns CDR1 SSHAT and CDR2 FNYEAQ (reference sequence). V was pared by 10 bases and J by 7 bases, with 6 bases of the junction left unmatched. CDR3 in amino acids: CAILYRGGYTF. CDR3 in DNA: TGTGCCATCCTCTACAGGGGTGGCTACACCTTC.

There are a few counts of this clonotype. The chain employs TRBV3-1 and TRBJ2-2, with 8 bases matching TRBD2. The V segment lost 0 bases and the J segment 13 bases; nucleotides outside the gene matches: 1. Germline loops: CDR1 LGHDT, CDR2 YNNKEL (reference sequence). This CDR3 region has 12 residues. The CDR3 sequence: CASSQDLAGLFF. The CDR3 nucleotides are TGTGCCAGCAGCCAAGATCTAGCGGGGCTGTTTTTT.

This clonotype was seen only a few times. The chain combines TRBV12-3 or TRBV12-4 with TRBJ1-4; no clear D gene. The CDR3 is 15 amino acids. V lost 6 bases to trimming and J lost 7 bases, with 18 bases between them. CDR3 nucleotides: TGTGCCAGCAGGCCCTCAGCAGCTCCCCCTGAAAAACTGTTTTTT. It yields the protein CASRPSAAPPEKLFF.

This clonotype was seen a handful of times. This rearrangement joins TRBV2 to TRBJ1-1; D is uncertain. V lost 4 bases and J lost 5, with 11 bases in between. Germline V lookup: CDR1 SNHLY, CDR2 FYNNEI. The CDR3 is 13 amino acids. CDR3: CASSVPGGTEAFF. The CDR3 region has the DNA TGTGCCAGCAGTGTACCGGGTGGAACTGAAGCTTTCTTT.

The V gene is TRBV2, the J gene TRBJ2-1, with TRBD1 identical over 7 bases. The germline gives CDR1 SNHLY, CDR2 FYNNEI. The CDR3 consists of 17 residues. V shed 7 bases and J 5 bases; nucleotides not matched to a gene: 17. CDR3 sequence reads: CASKPSGWAGGNNEQFF. The DNA for the CDR3 is TGTGCCAGCAAGCCCTCGGGCTGGGCAGGGGGTAACAATGAGCAGTTCTTC.

This clonotype occurred a few times. Here the CDR3 DNA reads TGTGCCAGCTCACGGGGTTGGACCTCGGAGAGGGAGACCCAGTACTTC. This codes for CASSRGWTSERETQYF. The gene calls are TRBV18 and TRBJ2-5; D remains ambiguous. The CDR3 spans 16 residues. V dropped 4 bases and J dropped 5 bases, with 20 bases sitting between them. Germline-derived CDR1 and CDR2 are KGHSH and LQKENI.

The chain recombines TRBV6-2 or TRBV6-3 with TRBJ2-5, with TRBD2 as a possible D gene (5 bases). This CDR3 spans 14 amino acids. Between the trimmed V and J ends, which lost 1 base and 5 bases, there was a span of 11 bases. Germline values: CDR1 MNHEY, CDR2 SVGEGT. The CDR3 region is CASSYFGPGETQYF. DNA of the CDR3: TGTGCCAGCAGTTACTTTGGGCCGGGGGAGACCCAGTACTTC.

V and J are TRBV6-2 or TRBV6-3 and TRBJ2-5; 8 nucleotides match TRBD1. Per germline, CDR1 MNHEY and CDR2 SVGEGT. The CDR3 consists of 15 residues. Trimming cost V 5 bases and J 11 bases; bases outside gene matches: 16. CDR3: CASSPTGQASGGQYF. In DNA form, the CDR3 reads TGTGCCAGCAGTCCTACGGGACAGGCGTCCGGCGGGCAGTACTTC.

V usage is TRBV6-6 and J usage is TRBJ2-4; TRBD2 agrees at 14 bases. The CDR3 is 17 amino acids. Germline lookup yields CDR1 MNHNY and CDR2 SVGAGI (reference sequence). With V trimmed by 2 bases and J by 3 bases, 3 bases remained unmatched. CDR3 amino acids: CASSYQTSGRGKNIQYF. The CDR3, as DNA: TGTGCCAGCAGTTACCAGACTAGCGGGAGGGGCAAAAACATTCAGTACTTC.

The sample holds a few counts of this clonotype. This sequence joins TRBV2 and TRBJ2-1; perhaps TRBD1 as D (5 bases). V lost 5 bases and J 11 bases, leaving 10 bases between the germline ends. Germline-derived CDR1 and CDR2 are SNHLY and FYNNEI. The CDR3 length is 11 residues. The CDR3 sequence: CASSLDKQQFF. The CDR3 nucleotides read TGTGCCAGCAGTTTGGACAAGCAGCAGTTCTTC.

V gene TRBV3-1 combines with J gene TRBJ2-7, with 8 bases fitting TRBD1. The CDR3 extends over 16 amino acids. V lost 1 base to trimming and J lost 6 bases; unmatched junction nucleotides: 11. CDR1 is LGHDT, CDR2 YNNKEL, per germline (reference sequence). Here the CDR3 DNA reads TGTGCCAGCAGCCAAGTCGACAGGGGACCAGTTGGCGAGCAGTACTTC. Its translation is CASSQVDRGPVGEQYF.

In this sample, this clonotype turned up a few times. The genes are TRBV27 and TRBJ1-5; 7 bases align to TRBD1. Germline CDR1 MNHEY, CDR2 SMNVEV (reference sequence). The CDR3 sequence is 14 residues long. Trimming at V came to 3 bases and at J to 3 bases, leaving 2 bases not matched to a gene. CDR3 DNA: TGTGCCAGCAGTTTCACAGGGGTCAATCAGCCCCAGCATTTT. It translates to CASSFTGVNQPQHF.

Only a few counts were recorded for this clonotype. This chain links TRBV10-3 with TRBJ1-1; possibly TRBD1 for D (5 bases). The CDR3 runs 16 residues. Trimming removed 2 bases from V and 0 bases from J, with 13 bases in between. In germline, CDR1 is ENHRY, CDR2 SYGVKD. The CDR3 DNA follows: TGTGCCATCAGTGAGACAATCCCAGGGTTGAACACTGAAGCTTTCTTT. This sequence encodes CAISETIPGLNTEAFF.

The chain joins TRBV5-1 to TRBJ2-1; 7 positions agree with TRBD2. The germline gives CDR1 SGHRS, CDR2 YFSETQ. CDR3 length: 15 residues. V lost 3 bases, J lost 11 bases, and 14 bases stayed unmatched. For the CDR3, the DNA is TGCGCCAGCAGCTCCAAGCGGGACCCCCTCGTGAAGCAGTTCTTC. It translates to CASSSKRDPLVKQFF.

This clonotype was picked up a small number of times. The rearrangement links TRBV3-1 to TRBJ2-7; 14 bases line up with TRBD2. The V gene end was trimmed by 4 bases and the J gene end by 3 bases; junction bases not matched to a gene: 2. This CDR3 region has 15 residues. The germline V gene encodes CDR1 LGHDT and CDR2 YNNKEL (reference sequence). The CDR3 protein is CASSRGTSGGYEQYF. Written as DNA, the CDR3 is TGTGCCAGCAGCCGAGGGACTAGCGGGGGCTACGAGCAGTACTTC.

This clonotype has more than one count but fewer than ten. The rearrangement joins TRBV9 to TRBJ1-2; 7 nucleotides match TRBD1. V lost 4 bases and J lost 6; bases outside the gene matches: 9. Germline loops: CDR1 SGDLS, CDR2 YYNGEE. CDR3 length equals 14 residues. This CDR3 is CASSLTTGRDGYTF. Here the CDR3 DNA reads TGTGCCAGCAGCCTTACGACAGGGAGGGATGGCTACACCTTC.

Regarding this clonotype: Relative to the germline gene, one junction end is altered; a read error may explain this. The chain has TRBV4-1 and TRBJ1-2, with D perhaps TRBD1 (5 bases). The CDR3 is 14 amino acids. From germline, CDR1 is MGHRA and CDR2 YSYEKL. CDR3 sequence (DNA): TGCGCCAGCAGCCAAGTGGGACCGGGCTATGACTACACCTTC. Its protein product is CASSQVGPGYDYTF.

V gene TRBV10-3 combines with J gene TRBJ2-5; D remains unclear. The assigned J gene may be wrong: the sequence end matches TRBJ2-1 better. Germline loops: CDR1 ENHRY, CDR2 SYGVKD. The CDR3 is 12 residues long. CDR3 nucleotide sequence: TGTGCCATCAGTCAGGACCCTAATGAGCAGTTCTTC. The encoded protein is CAISQDPNEQFF.

The chain employs TRBV7-3 and TRBJ2-1, with TRBD1 as a possible D gene (7 bases). V was pared by 8 bases and J by 7 bases, with 18 bases between. From germline, CDR1 is SGHTA and CDR2 FQGTGA. This CDR3 has 14 amino acids. The DNA of the CDR3 is TGTGCCAGCGGACCGGAGGGGGCCGGTAATGAGCAGTTCTTC. This translates into CASGPEGAGNEQFF.

This CDR3 is CSARDLASGRTDTQYF. In DNA form, the CDR3 reads TGCAGTGCTAGAGATCTGGCTAGCGGTCGCACAGATACGCAGTATTTT. The rearrangement joins TRBV20-1 to TRBJ2-3, with 7 bases fitting TRBD2. The germline CDR1 and CDR2 sequences are DFQATT and SNEGSKA (reference sequence). Germline trimming cut 0 bases from V and 1 base from J; bases unmatched to any gene: 7. There are 16 residues in the CDR3.

The chain couples TRBV28 to TRBJ2-5; possibly TRBD1 for D (5 bases). Judging by the DNA end, TRBJ2-7 fits better; the J call may be wrong. The CDR3 is 12 residues long. Germline V gene data show CDR1 as MDHEN and CDR2 as SYDVKM. CDR3 DNA: TGTGCCACAGTAAAGCAGGGTTACGAGCAGTACTTC. Translating it yields CATVKQGYEQYF.

There are many counts of this clonotype. The V gene is TRBV3-1, the J gene TRBJ1-2; no definite D call. Trimming left V 0 bases short and J 6 bases short, with 14 bases between. The CDR3 length is 15 residues. Per the germline V gene, CDR1 is LGHDT and CDR2 is YNNKEL (reference sequence). The CDR3 nucleotides read TGTGCCAGCAGCCAAGATATGCTCGCGAAGCATGGCTACACCTTC. It translates to CASSQDMLAKHGYTF. The full variable domain, with the rest looked up from reference TRBV3-1 and TRBJ1-2, is DTAVSQTPKYLVTQMGNDKSIKCEQNLGHDTMYWYKQDSKKFLKIMFSYNNKELIINETVPNRFSPKSPDKAHLNLHINSLELGDSAVYFCASSQDMLAKHGYTFGSGTRLTVV.

This rearrangement joins TRBV25-1 to TRBJ1-6, with D possibly being TRBD1 (5 bases). From germline, CDR1 is MGHDK and CDR2 SYGVNS. The V gene lost 7 bases and the J gene lost 5 bases, with 15 bases spanning the gap. The length of the CDR3 is 15 residues. The CDR3 here is CASTYGGMDNSPLHF. The CDR3 DNA is TGTGCCAGCACTTATGGGGGGATGGATAATTCACCCCTCCACTTT.